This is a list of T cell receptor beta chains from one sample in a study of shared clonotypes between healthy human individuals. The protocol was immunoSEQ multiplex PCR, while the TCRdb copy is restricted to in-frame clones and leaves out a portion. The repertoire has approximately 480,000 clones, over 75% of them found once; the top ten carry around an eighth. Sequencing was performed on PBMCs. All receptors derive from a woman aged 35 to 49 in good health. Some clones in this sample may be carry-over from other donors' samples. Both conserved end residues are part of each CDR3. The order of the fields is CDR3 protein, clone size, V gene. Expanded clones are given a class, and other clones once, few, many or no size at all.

CASSSGLAATYTQYF - TRBV27
CASSFYREETQYF - TRBV5-4
CASSLDSTDTQYF once TRBV6-5
CASSPGQTGQTDTQYF - TRBV4-2
CASSKGWTGGGTGELFF - TRBV19
CASSRAGPGELFF - TRBV10-1
CASSFPGTRFSEQFF - TRBV27
CASSSGTSGNIQYF - TRBV5-4
CASSLVGLAGTGELFF few TRBV7-2
CASSGGGGTHNEKLFF - TRBV9
CASSSFNQPQHF - TRBV19
CASRWEGDYGYTF - TRBV19